These 31 T cell receptor beta chains share one sample of origin, sequenced in a study of regulatory T cells in long-lasting Graves disease. Described time point: newly diagnosed GD, antithyroid drugs for less than 3 months. PBMC RNA served as the TCR library source. The authors built TCR beta libraries using iRepertoire HTBI primers and Arm-PCR of CDR3 regions. TCRdb independently ran MiXCR on the multiplex PCR reads; one entry per CDR3 protein. Of 500,000 to 700,000 distinct CDR3 sequences in the sample, roughly 16% were seen once. These records were also assigned to another study, of T cells in Graves' hyperthyroidism and ophthalmopathy.

Specimen: peripheral blood mononuclear cells (PBMCs), collected at new diagnosis, from a patient treated with antithyroid drugs. Receptor source: a woman in her twenties or thirties with Graves disease.

The chain uses TRBV20-1 and TRBJ1-2, with 8 bases lining up with TRBD1. The CDR3 is made up of 14 amino acids. Trimming cost V 0 bases and J 8 bases; bases outside gene matches: 8. Germline loops: CDR1 DFQATT, CDR2 SNEGSKA (reference sequence). This CDR3 reads CSARDSQGARGYTF. As DNA, the CDR3 is TGCAGTGCTAGAGATAGCCAGGGGGCAAGAGGCTACACCTTC.

This clonotype was recorded many times. V and J are TRBV5-1 and TRBJ2-7; D may be TRBD2 (5 bases). Germline CDR1 is SGHRS and CDR2 is YFSETQ. V was trimmed by 4 bases and J by 2 bases, leaving 13 bases between them. This CDR3 contains 14 residues. The CDR3 protein is CASSQVVGAYEQYF. CDR3 nucleotides: TGCGCCAGCAGCCAGGTCGTCGGGGCCTACGAGCAGTACTTC.

This clonotype was counted ten times or more. The gene calls are TRBV12-3 or TRBV12-4 and TRBJ2-1; a weak D match, TRBD1 (6 bases). V was shortened by 5 bases and J by 3 bases, with 14 bases between the two germline ends. The CDR3 has 15 amino acids. DNA for the CDR3: TGTGCCAGCAGTCCACAGGGACGCAGCTACAATGAGCAGTTCTTC. Protein product: CASSPQGRSYNEQFF.

A few counts support this clonotype. CDR3 sequence (DNA): TGCGCCAGCAGCTTGATCAGCGGGGGGTACCAAGAGACCCAGTACTTC. Translation gives CASSLISGGYQETQYF. The gene calls are TRBV5-1 and TRBJ2-5; 9 bases agree with TRBD2. V dropped 1 base and J dropped 0; count of bases not matched to a gene: 4. This CDR3 is 16 amino acids long. CDR1 is SGHRS and CDR2 is YFSETQ in the germline V gene.

This clonotype was detected a few times. The chain links TRBV7-6 to TRBJ2-3, with a weak D call TRBD1 (5 bases). Trimming left V 2 bases short and J 5 bases short, with 8 bases between. The germline V gene encodes CDR1 SGHVS and CDR2 FNYEAQ. This CDR3 region has 13 residues. CDR3 in DNA: TGTGCCAGCAGCTTATTAGGGGAAGATACGCAGTATTTT. Translated, it gives CASSLLGEDTQYF.

The chain recombines TRBV7-2 with TRBJ1-2, with D tentatively TRBD1 (5 bases). There are 14 residues in the CDR3. CDR1 and CDR2 from the germline V gene are SGHTA and FQGNSA. The V end was cut by 5 bases, the J end by 2 bases, with 12 bases between. CDR3 nucleotides: TGTGCCAGCAGCCCCTCGGGGCGGAACTATGGCTACACCTTC. Translating gives CASSPSGRNYGYTF.

Only a few counts were recorded for this clonotype. The chain joins TRBV6-1 to TRBJ2-1; D may correspond to TRBD1 or TRBD2 (5 bases each). Trimming stripped 2 bases from V and 16 bases from J, with 24 bases between. The CDR3 covers 15 residues. Germline CDR1 and CDR2: MNHNS and SASEGT. The CDR3 DNA reads as TGTGCCAGCAGTGAAATTCTAGGGTGGGGCGGGCCAGACTTCTTC. Its translation: CASSEILGWGGPDFF.

This clonotype appeared many times. For the CDR3, the DNA is TGTGCCAGCAGTTTAAAACAAGGACTAGAGCAGTACTTC. As protein: CASSLKQGLEQYF. This chain links TRBV12-3 or TRBV12-4 with TRBJ2-7, with D possibly TRBD2 on 6 matching bases. The CDR3 runs 13 residues. Between the trimmed V and J ends, which lost 2 bases and 7 bases, there was a span of 12 bases.

This clonotype was observed a handful of times. The chain is built from TRBV7-9 and TRBJ2-7; D is unresolved. Per germline, CDR1 SEHNR and CDR2 FQNEAQ (reference sequence). V lost 2 bases, J lost 3 bases, and 11 bases lay in between. The CDR3 is made up of 14 amino acids. This CDR3 reads CASSLYVADYEQYF. The CDR3 DNA reads as TGTGCCAGCAGCTTATATGTGGCCGACTACGAGCAGTACTTC.

This chain connects TRBV15 to TRBJ2-3, with D possibly being TRBD1 or TRBD2 (5 bases each). This CDR3 contains 13 residues. V was cut by 1 base and J by 4 bases, with 6 bases left in between. Germline loops: CDR1 LNHNV, CDR2 YYDKDF (reference sequence). CDR3 loop: CATSRVGADTQYF. DNA of the CDR3: TGTGCCACCAGCAGAGTGGGGGCAGATACGCAGTATTTT. The variable domain in full, completed from reference TRBV15 and TRBJ2-3, reads DAMVIQNPRYQVTQFGKPVTLSCSQTLNHNVMYWYQQKSSQAPKLLFHYYDKDFNNEADTPDNFQSRRPNTSFCFLDIRSPGLGDTAMYLCATSRVGADTQYFGPGTRLTVL.

For this clonotype: Possible read error: a much larger clone is one base away. The CDR3 here is CASSPRGGINEQFF. The CDR3 DNA reads TGCGCCAGCAGCCCCCGGGGGGGAATCAATGAGCAGTTCTTC. The chain carries TRBV5-1 and TRBJ2-1; 8 bases agree with TRBD2. CDR1 and CDR2 (germline): SGHRS, YFSETQ. V was pared by 4 bases and J by 6 bases, with 6 bases of the junction left unmatched. The CDR3 contains 14 residues.

This clonotype has only a few counts. V and J are TRBV20-1 and TRBJ1-2; no definite D call. CDR1 is DFQATT, CDR2 SNEGSKA, per germline (reference sequence). Between the trimmed V and J ends, which lost 3 bases and 4 bases, there was a span of 15 bases. This CDR3 comprises 14 residues. The CDR3 DNA follows: TGCAGTGCTAGCAGACAAATTCGGGGCTATGGCTACACCTTC. Protein sequence: CSASRQIRGYGYTF.

This clonotype appeared many times. The chain carries TRBV5-1 and TRBJ2-7, with 10 bases matching TRBD2. This CDR3 spans 15 amino acids. The V gene end was trimmed by 5 bases and the J gene end by 2 bases; junction bases not matched to a gene: 7. Germline CDR1 reads SGHRS; CDR2 reads YFSETQ. The CDR3 DNA sequence: TGCGCCAGCAGGGCGGGACTAGCGAATACCTACGAGCAGTACTTC. Translated: CASRAGLANTYEQYF.

This clonotype has ten or more counts. The chain has TRBV2 and TRBJ1-1; D unresolved. CDR1 is SNHLY and CDR2 is FYNNEI in the germline V gene. The V end lost 1 base, the J end lost 7 bases, and 10 bases lay between the germline ends. CDR3 length equals 13 residues. CDR3 residues: CASSEEWSLEAFF. The CDR3 region has the DNA TGTGCCAGCAGTGAAGAGTGGTCCCTTGAAGCTTTCTTT.

The V and J genes are TRBV6-1 and TRBJ2-7, with TRBD2 matching 14 bases. The CDR3 totals 18 residues. The germline gives CDR1 MNHNS, CDR2 SASEGT. The ends lost 3 bases at V and 1 base at J; junction bases unmatched: 8. This chain's CDR3 is CASSDGLAGGIKSYEQYF. CDR3 nucleotide sequence: TGTGCCAGCAGTGACGGACTAGCGGGAGGAATAAAGTCCTACGAGCAGTACTTC.

As to this clonotype: One base away lies a much larger clone, so this may be a sequencing read error. The CDR3 here is CASSQDAWEWGEQYF. In nucleotides, the CDR3 is TGTGCCAGCAGCCAAGATGCGTGGGAGTGGGGGGAGCAGTACTTC. This chain connects TRBV14 to TRBJ2-7, with D possibly called TRBD1 or TRBD2 (5 bases each). This CDR3 comprises 15 residues. V was clipped by 0 bases and J by 7 bases, with 16 bases between them. Germline V gene sequence: CDR1 SGHDN, CDR2 FVKESK. The whole variable domain, remainder taken from reference TRBV14 and TRBJ2-7, is EAGVTQFPSHSVIEKGQTVTLRCDPISGHDNLYWYRRVMGKEIKFLLHFVKESKQDESGMPNNRFLAERTGGTYSTLKVQPAELEDSGVYFCASSQDAWEWGEQYFGPGTRLTVT.

This clonotype appeared a few times. This sequence may be a read error, since a much larger clone differs from it by one base. The genes are TRBV29-1 and TRBJ1-1; D is unresolved. V lost 6 bases and J lost 3, with 17 bases in between. Germline V lookup: CDR1 SQVTM, CDR2 ANQGSEA. The CDR3 is 14 residues long. In DNA, the CDR3 is TGCAGCGTCGCAGGAGGAGTAAAGGACACTGAAGCTTTCTTT. It yields the protein CSVAGGVKDTEAFF.

The sample holds many counts of this clonotype. The V and J genes are TRBV28 and TRBJ1-2, with D possibly TRBD1 on 5 matching bases. The length of the CDR3 is 12 residues. V lost 10 bases, J lost 7 bases, and 16 bases lay in between. Germline V gene lookup returns CDR1 MDHEN and CDR2 SYDVKM. CDR3 protein: CATRDSRGGYTF. In DNA form, the CDR3 reads TGTGCCACTCGGGACTCTCGGGGTGGCTACACCTTC.

V is TRBV18 and J is TRBJ2-1; no clear D. CDR1 KGHSH and CDR2 LQKENI come from the germline V gene. This CDR3 is 14 amino acids long. V lost 2 bases, J lost 8 bases, and 13 bases lay in between. CDR3 sequence (DNA): TGTGCCAGCTCACCAATGAAGGGTTCGGATGAGCAGTTCTTC. Its protein product is CASSPMKGSDEQFF.

This clonotype was detected ten times or more. This sequence joins TRBV7-3 and TRBJ2-3; D unresolved. CDR1 and CDR2 from the germline V gene are SGHTA and FQGTGA. V was clipped by 4 bases and J by 0 bases, with 17 bases between them. The CDR3 loop spans 17 amino acids. DNA for the CDR3: TGTGCCAGCAGCTCAAGATATGGCGGTACTAGCACAGATACGCAGTATTTT. Its translation is CASSSRYGGTSTDTQYF.

V and J are TRBV5-1 and TRBJ1-1; D is perhaps TRBD1 (5 bases). The V and J ends lost 7 bases and 7 bases respectively, with 20 bases between them. There are 14 residues in the CDR3. Germline V gives CDR1 SGHRS, CDR2 YFSETQ. This chain's CDR3 is CASGPTGGINEAFF. The CDR3 DNA follows: TGCGCCAGCGGGCCCACGGGGGGGATCAATGAAGCTTTCTTT. The complete variable domain, with remaining parts taken from reference TRBV5-1 and TRBJ1-1, reads KAGVTQTPRYLIKTRGQQVTLSCSPISGHRSVSWYQQTPGQGLQFLFEYFSETQRNKGNFPGRFSGRQFSNSRSEMNVSTLELGDSALYLCASGPTGGINEAFFGQGTRLTVV.

The genes are TRBV18 and TRBJ1-5; 9 nucleotides match TRBD1. Germline trimming cut 6 bases from V and 7 bases from J; bases unmatched to any gene: 13. The CDR3 runs 16 residues. CDR1 KGHSH and CDR2 LQKENI come from the germline V gene. The CDR3 reads CASSSGGTGSNQPQHF. CDR3 DNA sequence: TGTGCCAGCTCGTCCGGCGGGACAGGGTCTAACCAGCCCCAGCATTTT. The variable domain in full, completed from reference TRBV18 and TRBJ1-5, reads NAGVMQNPRHLVRRRGQEARLRCSPMKGHSHVYWYRQLPEEGLKFMVYLQKENIIDESGMPKERFSAEFPKEGPSILRIQQVVRGDSAAYFCASSSGGTGSNQPQHFGDGTRLSIL.

This rearrangement joins TRBV19 to TRBJ1-1; 7 nucleotides match TRBD1. Germline V lookup: CDR1 LNHDA, CDR2 SQIVND (reference sequence). The CDR3 consists of 14 residues. V shed 3 bases and J 6 bases; nucleotides not matched to a gene: 7. The DNA of the CDR3 is TGTGCCAGTAGTATTAGCAGGGGGATTGCTGAAGCTTTCTTT. This gives the protein CASSISRGIAEAFF.

The chain has TRBV28 and TRBJ2-3, with 7 bases that match TRBD1. The CDR3 has 16 residues. CDR1 and CDR2 from the germline V gene are MDHEN and SYDVKM. Trimming at V came to 1 base and at J to 4 bases, leaving 8 bases not matched to a gene. The DNA for the CDR3 is TGTGCCAGCAGTTTATCTCGCCTGCAGGGGGCAGATACGCAGTATTTT. Residues: CASSLSRLQGADTQYF.

This clonotype was seen ten or more times. The genes are TRBV7-2 and TRBJ2-7; 9 nucleotides align to TRBD1. Germline loops: CDR1 SGHTA, CDR2 FQGNSA. The CDR3 totals 16 residues. The V gene end was trimmed by 5 bases and the J gene end by 3 bases; junction bases not matched to a gene: 11. The CDR3 DNA reads as TGTGCCAGCAGCCGTTCCGGGACAGGGAGTAGCTACGAGCAGTACTTC. It yields the protein CASSRSGTGSSYEQYF.

The V gene is TRBV20-1, the J gene TRBJ1-1; 8 nucleotides line up with TRBD1. Germline CDR1 and CDR2: DFQATT and SNEGSKA (reference sequence). This CDR3 is built from 14 residues. V trimming: 1 base; J trimming: 6 bases; junction bases outside the gene matches: 7. For the CDR3, the DNA is TGCAGTGCTAGAGGTTCGACAGGGGACGCTGAAGCTTTCTTT. This sequence encodes CSARGSTGDAEAFF.

This clonotype came up many times. The CDR3 protein is CASNRQGANTEAFF. CDR3 bases: TGTGCCAGCAATCGACAGGGCGCGAACACTGAAGCTTTCTTT. This sequence joins TRBV2 and TRBJ1-1; 7 nucleotides agree with TRBD1. V shed 7 bases and J 1 base; nucleotides not matched to a gene: 6. This CDR3 spans 14 amino acids. Germline CDR1 reads SNHLY; CDR2 reads FYNNEI. Full variable domain (rest looked up from reference TRBV2 and TRBJ1-1): EPEVTQTPSHQVTQMGQEVILRCVPISNHLYFYWYRQILGQKVEFLVSFYNNEISEKSEIFDDQFSVERPDGSNFTLKIRSTKLEDSAMYFCASNRQGANTEAFFGQGTRLTVV.

This clonotype was seen repeatedly, ten times or more. V usage is TRBV28 and J usage is TRBJ2-3; a weak D match, TRBD2 (5 bases). Germline CDR1 and CDR2: MDHEN and SYDVKM. The CDR3 has 13 residues. Trimming cost V 7 bases and J 5 bases, with 13 bases left between them. In DNA form, the CDR3 reads TGTGCCAGCAATCCCCCGAGGGTAGATACGCAGTATTTT. It translates to CASNPPRVDTQYF.

The sample holds a few counts of this clonotype. The V and J genes are TRBV7-6 and TRBJ1-1; D is perhaps TRBD1 (5 bases). With 1 base removed from V and 1 base from J, the gap between germline ends came to 13 bases. This CDR3 region has 16 residues. Germline CDR1 and CDR2: SGHVS and FNYEAQ. CDR3 amino acids: CASSLDPRVGNTEAFF. The CDR3 DNA follows: TGTGCCAGCAGCTTAGATCCCAGGGTCGGGAACACTGAAGCTTTCTTT.

The table lists this clonotype with many counts. V gene TRBV10-3 combines with J gene TRBJ1-2, with 10 bases fitting TRBD1. The V gene's germline CDR1 is ENHRY and CDR2 SYGVKD. V lost 4 bases, J lost 4 bases, and 6 bases stayed unmatched. This CDR3 has 15 residues. CDR3 in amino acids: CAISGGTGVGYGYTF. CDR3 DNA: TGTGCCATCAGTGGTGGGACAGGGGTAGGCTATGGCTACACCTTC.

Remarks on this clonotype: One end of the junction is discordant with germline, which a read error may explain. The gene calls are TRBV28 and TRBJ2-7; 7 nucleotides agree with TRBD2. Per germline, CDR1 MDHEN and CDR2 SYDVKM. This CDR3 spans 16 amino acids. DNA for the CDR3: TGCGCCAACAGTTTAGGCGGGAGAGGGATCTCCTACGAGCAGTACTTC. This translates into CANSLGGRGISYEQYF.